These 8 T cell receptor beta chains were sequenced from one sample in a study of cytomegalovirus exposure and HLA in healthy donors. PCR used 60 Vbeta primers and 13 Jbeta primers. This table comes from immunoSEQ multiplex PCR, and its TCRdb copy is limited to in-frame clones, with some not included. The repertoire includes some 130,000 clones, around 80% of them detected once, and 4.8% sits in the top ten. The sequenced material came from PBMCs. The receptors originated from a man aged 25 to 40 in good health.

This clone was recorded only once. Sequence at one end of the junction differs from germline and may be a read error. J is TRBJ2-1 and V is TRBV19; 11 positions agree with TRBD2. This CDR3 contains 16 residues. The germline V gene encodes CDR1 LNHDA and CDR2 SQIVND (reference sequence). CDR3: CASSTSLAGGPNEQFF. CDR3 in DNA: TGTGCCAGCAGTACGAGCTTAGCGGGAGGGCCGAATGAGCAGTTCTTC.

V usage is TRBV6-5 and J usage is TRBJ1-1, with 9 positions matching TRBD1. The CDR3 length is 14 residues. The germline V gene encodes CDR1 MNHEY and CDR2 SVGAGI. The V and J ends lost 5 bases and 7 bases, in that order; junction bases with no gene match: 8. The CDR3 nucleotides read TGTGCCAGCAGTGAGGGGACAGGGAGAGATGAAGCTTTCTTT. Translating gives CASSEGTGRDEAFF.

CDR3 residues: CASSPVTYENIQYF. In nucleotides, the CDR3 is TGTGCCAGCAGCCCGGTAACCTATGAAAACATTCAGTACTTC. The chain combines TRBV7-3 with TRBJ2-4; D is unresolved. Trimming pared 5 bases from V and 5 bases from J, leaving 13 bases between. CDR1 is SGHTA, CDR2 FQGTGA, per germline. This CDR3 region has 14 residues.

This rearrangement joins TRBV6-5 to TRBJ2-7; TRBD1 matches 10 bases. V dropped 2 bases and J dropped 4; count of bases not matched to a gene: 2. The CDR3 covers 14 residues. The germline CDR1 and CDR2 sequences are MNHEY and SVGAGI. The CDR3 DNA follows: TGTGCCAGCAGTTACCGGGACAGGGGATACGAGCAGTACTTC. Residues: CASSYRDRGYEQYF.

The chain links TRBV2 to TRBJ2-7; 9 nucleotides agree with TRBD1. This CDR3 is 14 amino acids long. Unmatched junction bases numbered 7, after V lost 7 bases and J lost 3 bases. The germline V gene has CDR1 SNHLY and CDR2 FYNNEI. The CDR3 sequence is CASTGTGLNYEQYF. The CDR3 nucleotides are TGTGCCAGCACGGGGACAGGGCTAAACTACGAGCAGTACTTC.

This clone was counted between two and nine times. The V call is TRBV18, the J call TRBJ2-3; possibly TRBD2 for D (5 bases). This CDR3 contains 16 residues. Trimming took 2 bases from V and 2 from J, leaving 14 bases between them. Germline CDR1 KGHSH, CDR2 LQKENI. CDR3 nucleotides: TGTGCCAGCTCACCAAAAGGGCAGCGGCCCACAGATACGCAGTATTTT. Its translation: CASSPKGQRPTDTQYF.

This chain joins TRBV28 and TRBJ1-1; TRBD1 aligns across 9 bases. The CDR3 has 15 amino acids. V lost 4 bases, J lost 0 bases, and 3 bases stayed unmatched. Per the germline V gene, CDR1 is MDHEN and CDR2 is SYDVKM. The CDR3 DNA follows: TGTGCCAGCAGTTCAGGACAGGGGCTGAACACTGAAGCTTTCTTT. Translation: CASSSGQGLNTEAFF.

This clone was recorded once. The rearrangement uses TRBV28 and TRBJ1-4; D may be TRBD1 (5 bases). CDR1 is MDHEN, CDR2 SYDVKM, per germline. V lost 2 bases, J lost 3 bases, and 10 bases lay in between. This CDR3 has 15 amino acids. The CDR3 sequence is CASSLGGSANEKLFF. The CDR3 nucleotides read TGTGCCAGCAGTTTAGGGGGGTCGGCTAATGAAAAACTGTTTTTT.